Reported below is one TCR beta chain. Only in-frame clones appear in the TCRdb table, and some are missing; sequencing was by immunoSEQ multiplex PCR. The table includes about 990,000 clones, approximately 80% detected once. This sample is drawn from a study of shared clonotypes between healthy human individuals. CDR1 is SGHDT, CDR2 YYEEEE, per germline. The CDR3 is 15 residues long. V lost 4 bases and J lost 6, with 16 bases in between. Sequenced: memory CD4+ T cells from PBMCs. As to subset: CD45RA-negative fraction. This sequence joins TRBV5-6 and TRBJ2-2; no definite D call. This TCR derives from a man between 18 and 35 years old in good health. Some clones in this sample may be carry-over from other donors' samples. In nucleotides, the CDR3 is TGTGCCAGCAGCCTGGGCCTTATCCTCTCCGGGGAGCTGTTTTTT. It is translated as CASSLGLILSGELFF. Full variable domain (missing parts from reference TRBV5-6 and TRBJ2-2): DAGVTQSPTHLIKTRGQQVTLRCSPKSGHDTVSWYQQALGQGPQFIFQYYEEEERQRGNFPDRFSGHQFPNYSSELNVNALLLGDSALYLCASSLGLILSGELFFGEGSRLTVL.